The T cell receptor (beta chain) described here comes from a study of CD8 T cells in Susac syndrome. The CDR3 sequence is 12 residues long. Trimming cost V 0 bases and J 4 bases, with 3 bases left between them. In germline, CDR1 is SGHRS, CDR2 YFSETQ. It was with random hexamers that roughly 0.5 to 1 ug RNA was reverse transcribed. Amplification of TCR beta CDR3 by immunoSEQ multiplex PCR spanned 54 Vbeta and 13 Jbeta. TCRdb independently ran MiXCR on the immunoSEQ multiplex PCR reads; one entry per CDR3 protein. Of 170,000 or so distinct CDR3 sequences detected, just under 95% appear once; the ten largest clones hold 0.085% to 0.1%.

Specimen: CD4+ T cells from PBMCs. The chain combines TRBV5-1 with TRBJ2-3; D call uncertain. The sequence was obtained from a human donor with Susac syndrome. In DNA, the CDR3 is TGCGCCAGCAGCTTGGAAGCAGATACGCAGTATTTT. This gives the protein CASSLEADTQYF.